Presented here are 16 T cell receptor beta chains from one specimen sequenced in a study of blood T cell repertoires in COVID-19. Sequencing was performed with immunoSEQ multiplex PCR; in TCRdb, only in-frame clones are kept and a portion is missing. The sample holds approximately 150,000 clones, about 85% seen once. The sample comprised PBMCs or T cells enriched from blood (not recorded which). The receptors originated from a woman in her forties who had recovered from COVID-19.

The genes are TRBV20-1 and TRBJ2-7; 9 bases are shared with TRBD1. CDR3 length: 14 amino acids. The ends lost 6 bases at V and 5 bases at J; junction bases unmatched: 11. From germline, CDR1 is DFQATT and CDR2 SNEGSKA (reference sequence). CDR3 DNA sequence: TGCAGTGCGAGTCCCAATGGACAGGGGAACGAGCAGTACTTC. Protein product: CSASPNGQGNEQYF.

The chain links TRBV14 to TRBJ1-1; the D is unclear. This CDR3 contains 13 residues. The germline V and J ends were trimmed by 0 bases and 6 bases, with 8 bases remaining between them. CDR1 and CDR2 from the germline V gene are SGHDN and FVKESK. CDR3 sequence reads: CASSQDITPEAFF. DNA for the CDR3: TGTGCCAGCAGCCAAGATATTACACCTGAAGCTTTCTTT.

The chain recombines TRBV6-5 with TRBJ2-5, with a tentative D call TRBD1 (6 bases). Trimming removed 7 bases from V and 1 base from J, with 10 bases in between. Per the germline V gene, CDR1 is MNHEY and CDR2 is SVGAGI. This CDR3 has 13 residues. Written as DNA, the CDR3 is TGTGCCAGCAACCCGACAGGCCAAGAGACCCAGTACTTC. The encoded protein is CASNPTGQETQYF.

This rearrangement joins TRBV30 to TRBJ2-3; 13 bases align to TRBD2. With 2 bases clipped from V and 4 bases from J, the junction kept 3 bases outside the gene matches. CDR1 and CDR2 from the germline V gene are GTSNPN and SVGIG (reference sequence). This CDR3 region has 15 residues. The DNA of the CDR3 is TGTGCCTGGAGTCGGACTAGCGGGAGTGCAGATACGCAGTATTTT. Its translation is CAWSRTSGSADTQYF.

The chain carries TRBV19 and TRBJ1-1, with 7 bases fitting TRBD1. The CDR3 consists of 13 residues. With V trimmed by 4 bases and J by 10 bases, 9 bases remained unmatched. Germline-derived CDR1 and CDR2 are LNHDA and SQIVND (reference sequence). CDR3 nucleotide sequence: TGTGCCAGTAGTACCCGGACAGGTCTGGGAGCTTTCTTT. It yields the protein CASSTRTGLGAFF. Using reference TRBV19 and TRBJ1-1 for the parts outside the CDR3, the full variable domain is DGGITQSPKYLFRKEGQNVTLSCEQNLNHDAMYWYRQDPGQGLRLIYYSQIVNDFQKGDIAEGYSVSREKKESFPLTVTSAQKNPTAFYLCASSTRTGLGAFFGQGTRLTVV.

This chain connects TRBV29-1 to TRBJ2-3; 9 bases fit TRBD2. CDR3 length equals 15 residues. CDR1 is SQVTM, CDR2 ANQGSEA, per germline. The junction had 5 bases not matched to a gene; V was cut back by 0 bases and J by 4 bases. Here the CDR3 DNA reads TGCAGCGTTGAAGATAGGAGCGGGGGGCCAGATACGCAGTATTTT. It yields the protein CSVEDRSGGPDTQYF.

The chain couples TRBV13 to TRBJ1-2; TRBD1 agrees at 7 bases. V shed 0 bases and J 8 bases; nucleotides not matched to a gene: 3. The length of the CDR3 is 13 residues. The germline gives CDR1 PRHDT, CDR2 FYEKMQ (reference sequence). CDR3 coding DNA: TGTGCCAGCAGCTTAGGCCAGGGGGAAGGCTACACCTTC. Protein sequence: CASSLGQGEGYTF.

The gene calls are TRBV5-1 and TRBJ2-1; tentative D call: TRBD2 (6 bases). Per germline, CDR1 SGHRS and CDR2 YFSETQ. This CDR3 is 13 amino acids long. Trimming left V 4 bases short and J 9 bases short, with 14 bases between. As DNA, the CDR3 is TGCGCCAGCAGCCTAAGTAGCGGTAGTGAGCAGTTCTTC. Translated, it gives CASSLSSGSEQFF.

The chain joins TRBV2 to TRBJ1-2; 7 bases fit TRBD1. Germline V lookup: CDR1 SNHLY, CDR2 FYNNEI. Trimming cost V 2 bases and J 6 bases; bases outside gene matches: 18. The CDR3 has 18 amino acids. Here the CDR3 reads CASSESSGTDVYDDGYTF. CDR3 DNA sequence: TGTGCCAGCAGTGAAAGCTCCGGGACAGATGTTTACGACGATGGCTACACCTTC.

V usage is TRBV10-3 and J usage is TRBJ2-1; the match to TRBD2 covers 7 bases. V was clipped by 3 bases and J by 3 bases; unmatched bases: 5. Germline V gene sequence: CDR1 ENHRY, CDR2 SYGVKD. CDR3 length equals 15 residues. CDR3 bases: TGTGCCATCAGTGATCAACGGGAGGTCTACAATGAGCAGTTCTTC. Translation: CAISDQREVYNEQFF.

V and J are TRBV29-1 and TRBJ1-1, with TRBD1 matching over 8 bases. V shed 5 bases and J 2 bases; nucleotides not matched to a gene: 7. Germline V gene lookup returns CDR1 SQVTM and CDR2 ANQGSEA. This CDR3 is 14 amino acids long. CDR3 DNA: TGCAGCGTTCCCGCGGGACAGGCAAACACTGAAGCTTTCTTT. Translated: CSVPAGQANTEAFF.

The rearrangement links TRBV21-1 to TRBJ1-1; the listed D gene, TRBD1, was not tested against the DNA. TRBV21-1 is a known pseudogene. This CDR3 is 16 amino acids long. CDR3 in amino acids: CASSPLYGSGDTEAFF. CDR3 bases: TGTGCCAGCAGCCCCCTTTACGGTTCAGGGGACACTGAAGCTTTCTTT.

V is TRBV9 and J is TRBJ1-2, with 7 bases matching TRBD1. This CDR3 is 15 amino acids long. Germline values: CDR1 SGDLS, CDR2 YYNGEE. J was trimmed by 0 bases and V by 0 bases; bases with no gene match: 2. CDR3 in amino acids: CASSVGTGANYGYTF. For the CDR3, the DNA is TGTGCCAGCAGCGTAGGCACAGGGGCTAACTATGGCTACACCTTC.

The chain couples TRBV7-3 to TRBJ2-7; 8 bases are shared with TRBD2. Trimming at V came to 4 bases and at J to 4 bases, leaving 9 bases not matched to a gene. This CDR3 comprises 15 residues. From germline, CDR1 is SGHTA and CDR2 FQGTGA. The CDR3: CASSSDPGLGYEQYF. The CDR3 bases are TGTGCCAGCAGCTCGGACCCGGGACTAGGGTACGAGCAGTACTTC.

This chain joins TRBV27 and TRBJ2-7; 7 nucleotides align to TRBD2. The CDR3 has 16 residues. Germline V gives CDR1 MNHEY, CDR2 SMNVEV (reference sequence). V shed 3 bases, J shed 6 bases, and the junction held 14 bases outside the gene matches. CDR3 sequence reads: CASSLDWGGVSGEQYF. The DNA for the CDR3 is TGTGCCAGCAGTTTGGACTGGGGGGGGGTGAGCGGCGAGCAGTACTTC.

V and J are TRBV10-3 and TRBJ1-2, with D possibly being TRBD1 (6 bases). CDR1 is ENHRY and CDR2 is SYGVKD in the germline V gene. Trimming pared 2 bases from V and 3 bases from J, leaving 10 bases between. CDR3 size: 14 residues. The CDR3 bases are TGTGCCATCAGTGAGACAGGGTCAGACTATGGCTACACCTTC. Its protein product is CAISETGSDYGYTF.